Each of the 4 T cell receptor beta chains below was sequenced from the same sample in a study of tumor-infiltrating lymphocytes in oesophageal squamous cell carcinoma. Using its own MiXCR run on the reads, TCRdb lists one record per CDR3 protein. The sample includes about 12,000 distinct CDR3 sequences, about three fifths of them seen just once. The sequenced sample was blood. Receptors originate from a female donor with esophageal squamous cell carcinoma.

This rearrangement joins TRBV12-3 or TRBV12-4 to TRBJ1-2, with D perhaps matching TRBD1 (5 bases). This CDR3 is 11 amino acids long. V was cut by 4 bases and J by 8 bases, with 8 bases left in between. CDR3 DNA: TGTGCCAGCAGTTCAGGGTACGGCTACACCTTC. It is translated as CASSSGYGYTF.

DNA of the CDR3: TGTGCCAGCAGACTTAGCGGGAGGTACAATGAGCAGTTCTTC. It specifies CASRLSGRYNEQFF. The V and J genes are TRBV7-6 and TRBJ2-1, with 10 bases aligning to TRBD2. CDR3 size: 14 residues. Trimming removed 6 bases from V and 4 bases from J; junction bases left unmatched: 3. Per the germline V gene, CDR1 is SGHVS and CDR2 is FNYEAQ.

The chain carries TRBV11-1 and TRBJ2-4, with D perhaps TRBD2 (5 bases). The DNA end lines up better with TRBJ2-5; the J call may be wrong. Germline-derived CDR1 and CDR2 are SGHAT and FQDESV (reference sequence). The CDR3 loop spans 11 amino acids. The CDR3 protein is CASSTGETQYF. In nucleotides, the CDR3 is TGTGCCAGCAGTACGGGGGAGACCCAGTACTTC.

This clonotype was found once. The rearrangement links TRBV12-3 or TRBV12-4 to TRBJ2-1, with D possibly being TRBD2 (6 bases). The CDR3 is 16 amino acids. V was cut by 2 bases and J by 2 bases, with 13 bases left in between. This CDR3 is CASSLWGEAAYNEQFF. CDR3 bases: TGTGCCAGCAGTTTATGGGGGGAGGCGGCCTACAATGAGCAGTTCTTC.